This T cell receptor (beta chain) is drawn from a study of cytomegalovirus exposure and HLA in healthy donors. Study in general: Of the donors genotyped, approximately 400 in all, about 80% fell in the Caucasian-associated ancestry cluster. Findings of the study overall: Association with HLA alleles at 0.05 false discovery rate was found for approximately 18,000 TCR beta sequences in a later analysis. Being productive about 90% or about 30% of the time was typical of most TCR beta V segments in an earlier analysis.

This CDR3 has 14 residues. Germline-derived CDR1 and CDR2 are SGHRS and YFSETQ. V was shortened by 3 bases and J by 2 bases, with 10 bases between the two germline ends. Each donor was nominally healthy when sampled (though unrecorded immune exposures were likely). Details on this clone: As yet, its antigen is unknown.

The PCR ran on 60 Vbeta and 13 Jbeta primers. Only in-frame clones appear in the TCRdb table, and some are missing; sequencing was by immunoSEQ multiplex PCR. This table has over 150,000 clones, over 75% appearing once. The origin of this receptor is a woman aged 30 to 39 in good health and CMV-seronegative. The rearrangement links TRBV5-1 to TRBJ2-3; D possibly corresponds to TRBD1 (6 bases). Material for sequencing was PBMCs. As DNA, the CDR3 is TGCGCCAGCAGCTCCAGGGGTACCACAGATACGCAGTATTTT. It is translated as CASSSRGTTDTQYF.